The subject of this entry is one T cell receptor (beta chain). Original data processing: Estimation of nucleated cell counts relied on the amplification of reference gene primers. Sequenced by immunoSEQ multiplex PCR; TCRdb stores in-frame clones only, minus some. V and J calls and clone size are copied from that table; D and trimming were computed from the DNA. The sample records approximately 94,000 clones, 90% to 95% being singletons. This record comes from a study of blood T cell repertoires in COVID-19. Study-wide context: PBMCs, B-cell-depleted T cells, or T cells were the source of the cDNA or gDNA that made up the material.

J gave up 5 bases and V 3 bases, and 12 bases lay outside the gene matches. Germline V gene lookup returns CDR1 GTSNPN and CDR2 SVGIG (reference sequence). The CDR3 contains 15 residues. Material for sequencing was peripheral blood. The gene calls are TRBV30 and TRBJ1-1, with 7 bases fitting TRBD1. This TCR was recovered from a woman aged 45-65 years in a cohort sampled during active COVID-19. CDR3 region: CAWRLTTGLRTEAFF. CDR3 nucleotides: TGTGCCTGGAGGTTAACGACAGGGTTGAGAACTGAAGCTTTCTTT.